The rows below give T cell receptor beta chains drawn from one sample of a study of identical twins. TCRdb itself ran the 5' RACE reads through MiXCR, one entry per CDR3 protein. Seen here are some 790,000 distinct CDR3 sequences, 18% observed once, and the top ten hold over 10%. The same data also went into a second study, on T cells expressing NK-cell markers.

The sequenced sample was PBMCs. All receptors come from a woman in her late teens or twenties in good health. CDR3s leave out the opening cysteine and the closing phenylalanine or tryptophan. D genes are given only for firm matches.

V,J,D,CDR3
TRBV13,TRBJ1-1,.,ASSLEGARGYTEAF
TRBV12-3/TRBV12-4,TRBJ1-3,.,ASSPDGLGNTIY
TRBV10-2,TRBJ2-5,TRBD1,ASSESPGQGGWKTQY
TRBV5-8,TRBJ2-3,.,ASSLQDRTDTQY
TRBV18,TRBJ1-2,.,ASSPETSLTYGYT
TRBV9,TRBJ1-6,.,ASSGGGGNSPLH
TRBV6-4,TRBJ2-1,.,ASIGRGPGNEQF
TRBV20-1,TRBJ2-2,.,SASTSNTGELF
TRBV5-1,TRBJ2-6,TRBD1,ASSRGQPSSGANVLT
TRBV5-1,TRBJ2-2,.,ASSLGGPDTGELF
TRBV7-2,TRBJ2-7,.,ASRLFSDNYEQY
TRBV7-9,TRBJ1-2,.,ASSLSQEGYT
TRBV27,TRBJ2-1,.,ASSFPTSNEQF
TRBV20-1,TRBJ1-4,.,SARGAVASVMGEKLF
TRBV7-9,TRBJ2-1,TRBD1,ASSPPGTGIHEQF
TRBV29-1,TRBJ2-1,.,SVPLRGATYNEQF
TRBV20-1,TRBJ2-1,.,SAIDPQANEQF
TRBV12-3/TRBV12-4,TRBJ2-3,.,ASSLMQQGTDTQY